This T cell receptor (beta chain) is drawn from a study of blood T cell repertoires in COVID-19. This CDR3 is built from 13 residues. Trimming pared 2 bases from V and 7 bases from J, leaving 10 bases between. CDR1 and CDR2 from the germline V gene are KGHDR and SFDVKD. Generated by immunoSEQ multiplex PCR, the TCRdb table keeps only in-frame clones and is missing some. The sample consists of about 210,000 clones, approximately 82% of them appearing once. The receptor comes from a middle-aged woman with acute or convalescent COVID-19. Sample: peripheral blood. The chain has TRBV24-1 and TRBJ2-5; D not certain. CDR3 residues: CATSDSLVGTQYF. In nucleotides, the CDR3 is TGTGCCACCAGTGATTCGCTAGTAGGGACCCAGTACTTC.